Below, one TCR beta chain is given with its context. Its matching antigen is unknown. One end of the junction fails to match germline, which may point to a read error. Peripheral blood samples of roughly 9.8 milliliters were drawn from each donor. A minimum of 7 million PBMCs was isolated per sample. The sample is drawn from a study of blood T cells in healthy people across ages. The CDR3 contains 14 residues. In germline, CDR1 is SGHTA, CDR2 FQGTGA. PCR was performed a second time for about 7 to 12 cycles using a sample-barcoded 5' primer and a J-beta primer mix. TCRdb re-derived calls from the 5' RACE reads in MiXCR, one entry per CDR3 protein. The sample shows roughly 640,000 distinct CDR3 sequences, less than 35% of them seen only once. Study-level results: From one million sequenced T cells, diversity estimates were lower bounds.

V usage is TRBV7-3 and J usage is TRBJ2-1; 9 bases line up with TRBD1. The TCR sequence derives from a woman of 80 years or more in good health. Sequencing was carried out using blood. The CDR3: CASRTGTGQNEQFF. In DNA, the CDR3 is TGTGCCAGCAGGACCGGGACAGGGCAGAATGAGCAGTTTTTC.